The source of this T cell receptor beta chain is a study of T cell changes during pregnancy in multiple sclerosis. The protocol was immunoSEQ multiplex PCR, while the TCRdb copy is restricted to in-frame clones and leaves out a portion. The sample gives tens of thousands of clones, more than 90% of which show up once; 3.5% to 4.5% is in the top ten. Looked up from germline, CDR1 is SQVTM and CDR2 is ANQGSEA. Unmatched junction bases numbered 6, after V lost 2 bases and J lost 3 bases. The CDR3 has 14 residues. The material sequenced was peripheral blood, taken after pregnancy. This receptor was identified in a female donor in good health, enrolled as a control in a pregnancy study. This chain connects TRBV29-1 to TRBJ1-2, with 7 bases identical to TRBD1. The CDR3 DNA reads as TGCAGCGTTGAAAGGAGGGGGCGCGACTATGGCTACACCTTC. This gives the protein CSVERRGRDYGYTF.